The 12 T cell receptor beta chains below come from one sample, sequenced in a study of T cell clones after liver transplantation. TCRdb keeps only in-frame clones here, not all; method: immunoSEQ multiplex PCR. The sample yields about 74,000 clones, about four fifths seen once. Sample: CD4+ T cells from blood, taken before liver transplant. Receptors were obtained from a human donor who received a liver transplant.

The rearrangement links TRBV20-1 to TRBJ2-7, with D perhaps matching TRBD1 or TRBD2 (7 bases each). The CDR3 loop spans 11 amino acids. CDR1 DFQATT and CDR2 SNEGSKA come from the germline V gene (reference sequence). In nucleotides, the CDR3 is TGCAGGTGGGGCAGGGGGGGCGAGCAGTACTTC. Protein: CRWGRGGEQYF.

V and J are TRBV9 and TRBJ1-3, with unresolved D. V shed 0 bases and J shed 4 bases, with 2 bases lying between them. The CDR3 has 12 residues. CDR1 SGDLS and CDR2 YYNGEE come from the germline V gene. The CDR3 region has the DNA TGTGCCAGCAGCGTAGGGGGAAACACCATATATTTT. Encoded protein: CASSVGGNTIYF. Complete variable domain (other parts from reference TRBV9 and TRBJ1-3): DSGVTQTPKHLITATGQRVTLRCSPRSGDLSVYWYQQSLDQGLQFLIQYYNGEERAKGNILERFSAQQFPDLHSELNLSSLELGDSALYFCASSVGGNTIYFGEGSWLTVV.

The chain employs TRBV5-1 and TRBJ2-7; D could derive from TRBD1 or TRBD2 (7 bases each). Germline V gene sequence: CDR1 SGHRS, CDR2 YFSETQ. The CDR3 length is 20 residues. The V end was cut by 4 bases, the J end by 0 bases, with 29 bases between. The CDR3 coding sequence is TGCGCCAGCAGCCCATTGGATGGGAGGGGGACCGGGACAGTCTCCTACGAGCAGTACTTC. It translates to CASSPLDGRGTGTVSYEQYF.

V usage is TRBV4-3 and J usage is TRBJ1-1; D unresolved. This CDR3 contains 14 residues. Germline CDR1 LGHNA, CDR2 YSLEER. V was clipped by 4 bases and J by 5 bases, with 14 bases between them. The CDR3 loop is CASSLDRRGTEAFF. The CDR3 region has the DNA TGCGCCAGCAGCCTGGACCGGCGCGGGACTGAAGCTTTCTTT.

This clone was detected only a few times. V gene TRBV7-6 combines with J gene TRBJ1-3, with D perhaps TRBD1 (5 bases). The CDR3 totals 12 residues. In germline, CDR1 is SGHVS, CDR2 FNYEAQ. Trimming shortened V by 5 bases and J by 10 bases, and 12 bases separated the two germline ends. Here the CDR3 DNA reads TGTGCCAGCAGCCCGGTGGGGGGAACCATATATTTT. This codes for CASSPVGGTIYF.

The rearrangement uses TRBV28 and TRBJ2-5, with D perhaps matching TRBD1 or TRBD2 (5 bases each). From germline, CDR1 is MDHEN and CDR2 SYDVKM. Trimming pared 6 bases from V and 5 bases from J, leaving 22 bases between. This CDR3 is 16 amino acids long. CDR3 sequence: CASRRDRNKRWETQYF. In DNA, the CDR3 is TGTGCCAGCAGAAGGGACCGTAACAAGAGGTGGGAGACCCAGTACTTC. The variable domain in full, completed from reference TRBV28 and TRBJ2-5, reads DVKVTQSSRYLVKRTGEKVFLECVQDMDHENMFWYRQDPGLGLRLIYFSYDVKMKEKGDIPEGYSVSREKKERFSLILESASTNQTSMYLCASRRDRNKRWETQYFGPGTRLLVL.

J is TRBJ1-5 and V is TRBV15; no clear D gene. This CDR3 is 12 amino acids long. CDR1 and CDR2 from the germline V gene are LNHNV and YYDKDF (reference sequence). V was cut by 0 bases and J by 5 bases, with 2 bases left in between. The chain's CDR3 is CATSRDHQPQHF. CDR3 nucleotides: TGTGCCACCAGCAGAGATCATCAGCCCCAGCATTTT.

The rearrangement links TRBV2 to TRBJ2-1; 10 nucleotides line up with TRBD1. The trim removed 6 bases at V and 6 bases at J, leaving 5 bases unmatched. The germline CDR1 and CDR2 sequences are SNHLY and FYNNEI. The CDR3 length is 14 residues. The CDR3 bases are TGTGCCAGCAGCGGGACAGGGGTAATCAATGAGCAGTTCTTC. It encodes CASSGTGVINEQFF. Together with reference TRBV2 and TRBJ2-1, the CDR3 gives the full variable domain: EPEVTQTPSHQVTQMGQEVILRCVPISNHLYFYWYRQILGQKVEFLVSFYNNEISEKSEIFDDQFSVERPDGSNFTLKIRSTKLEDSAMYFCASSGTGVINEQFFGPGTRLTVL.

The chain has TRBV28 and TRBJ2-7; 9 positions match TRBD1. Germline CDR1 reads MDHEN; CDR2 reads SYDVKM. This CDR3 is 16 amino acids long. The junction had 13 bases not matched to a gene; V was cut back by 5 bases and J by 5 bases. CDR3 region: CASSPFWGQGFDEQYF. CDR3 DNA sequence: TGTGCCAGCAGTCCTTTCTGGGGACAGGGTTTCGACGAGCAGTACTTC.

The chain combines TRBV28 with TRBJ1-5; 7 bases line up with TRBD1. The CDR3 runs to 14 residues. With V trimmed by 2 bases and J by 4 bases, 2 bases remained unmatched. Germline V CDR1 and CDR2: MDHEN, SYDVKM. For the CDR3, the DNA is TGTGCCAGCAGTTTAGGCAGGGGGAATCAGCCCCAGCATTTT. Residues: CASSLGRGNQPQHF. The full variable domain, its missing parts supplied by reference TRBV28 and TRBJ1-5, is DVKVTQSSRYLVKRTGEKVFLECVQDMDHENMFWYRQDPGLGLRLIYFSYDVKMKEKGDIPEGYSVSREKKERFSLILESASTNQTSMYLCASSLGRGNQPQHFGDGTRLSIL.

The CDR3 region is CASSVGQGAQSTDTQYF. The CDR3, as DNA: TGTGCCAGCAGCGTAGGACAGGGCGCTCAGTCCACAGATACGCAGTATTTT. This chain joins TRBV9 and TRBJ2-3, with 7 positions matching TRBD1. Trimming removed 0 bases from V and 2 bases from J; junction bases left unmatched: 9. Per germline, CDR1 SGDLS and CDR2 YYNGEE. This CDR3 is 17 amino acids long.

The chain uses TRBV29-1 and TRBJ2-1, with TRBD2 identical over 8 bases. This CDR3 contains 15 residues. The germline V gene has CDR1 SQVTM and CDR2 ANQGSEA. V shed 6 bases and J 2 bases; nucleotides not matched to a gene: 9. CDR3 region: CSVQGREVTYNEQFF. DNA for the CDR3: TGCAGCGTCCAAGGGCGGGAGGTAACCTACAATGAGCAGTTCTTC.